Sequencing of this T cell receptor beta chain was carried out in a study of OX40 agonist ivuxolimab in advanced cancers. Study-level findings and limits: There was clonal expansion of CD4+ and CD8+ blood T cells by week 6 at 0.1 to 3.0 mg/kg. Compared with CD4+, CD8+ T cells on average had more expanded clones.

Note on this clone: Its antigen is currently unknown.

Samples were taken at baseline and on day 1 of cycles 4 and 7. Clones were read by immunoSEQ multiplex PCR, and TCRdb kept only the in-frame ones, dropping some. The sample shows some 77,000 clones, just under 95% of them seen only once. Trimming pared 0 bases from V and 2 bases from J, leaving 6 bases between. CDR3 length equals 14 residues. The germline V gene encodes CDR1 SNHLY and CDR2 FYNNEI. The TCR was taken from an adult with an advanced solid tumor such as melanoma, head and neck, liver or kidney cancer. This sample comprised CD4+ or CD8+ T cells sorted from blood, obtained in a trial of the OX40 agonist ivuxolimab. V gene TRBV2 combines with J gene TRBJ2-3; no clear D gene. The CDR3 loop is CASSEALNTDTQYF. CDR3 DNA sequence: TGTGCCAGCAGTGAAGCGCTTAACACAGATACGCAGTATTTT.